One sample yielded the 16 T cell receptor beta chains listed below, sequenced in a study of T cell clones after liver transplantation. TCRdb's table, derived via immunoSEQ multiplex PCR, lists solely in-frame clones and lacks some. The table records tens of thousands of clones, 60% to 80% of them present only once. This specimen was CD4+ T cells from blood, taken at the 22-month timepoint. The receptors derive from a human patient who received a liver transplant. The T cells may partly be graft donor cells.

This clone was recorded a few times. J is TRBJ1-4 and V is TRBV28, with 8 bases fitting TRBD1. The J segment lost 4 bases and the V segment lost 4 bases, leaving 2 bases of the junction unmatched. The CDR3 extends over 14 amino acids. The germline V gene has CDR1 MDHEN and CDR2 SYDVKM. The CDR3 nucleotides are TGTGCCAGCAGTTGGACAGGGCTTAATGAAAAACTGTTTTTT. Amino acid sequence: CASSWTGLNEKLFF.

The rearrangement links TRBV5-1 to TRBJ1-2; 8 bases are shared with TRBD1. CDR3 length equals 15 residues. The germline CDR1 and CDR2 sequences are SGHRS and YFSETQ. V lost 0 bases to trimming and J lost 4 bases; unmatched junction nucleotides: 5. The CDR3, as DNA: TGCGCCAGCAGCTTGGTTCAGGGGGCTGGCTATGGCTACACCTTC. It is translated as CASSLVQGAGYGYTF. Based on the CDR3 plus reference TRBV5-1 and TRBJ1-2, the full variable domain is KAGVTQTPRYLIKTRGQQVTLSCSPISGHRSVSWYQQTPGQGLQFLFEYFSETQRNKGNFPGRFSGRQFSNSRSEMNVSTLELGDSALYLCASSLVQGAGYGYTFGSGTRLTVV.

The V and J genes are TRBV11-2 and TRBJ2-7; 11 bases fit TRBD1. This CDR3 spans 18 amino acids. The germline V gene encodes CDR1 SGHAT and CDR2 FQNNGV. Unmatched junction bases numbered 11, after V lost 4 bases and J lost 0 bases. CDR3 coding DNA: TGTGCCAGCAGCTCCCTAAACCGGGACAGGGGGAGCTCCTACGAGCAGTACTTC. Translated, it gives CASSSLNRDRGSSYEQYF.

J is TRBJ1-4 and V is TRBV7-9, with TRBD1 identical over 11 bases. The CDR3 is 14 amino acids. J gave up 8 bases and V 3 bases, and 2 bases lay outside the gene matches. From germline, CDR1 is SEHNR and CDR2 FQNEAQ (reference sequence). The CDR3 DNA is TGTGCCAGCAGCTTGGACAGGGGGCGAGAAAAACTGTTTTTT. Amino acid sequence: CASSLDRGREKLFF. Based on the CDR3 plus reference TRBV7-9 and TRBJ1-4, the full variable domain is DTGVSQNPRHKITKRGQNVTFRCDPISEHNRLYWYRQTLGQGPEFLTYFQNEAQLEKSRLLSDRFSAERPKGSFSTLEIQRTEQGDSAMYLCASSLDRGREKLFFGSGTQLSVL.

The CDR3 protein is CASSLGQQNSPLHF. The DNA for the CDR3 is TGTGCCAGCAGTTTGGGCCAGCAAAATTCACCCCTCCACTTT. This chain links TRBV27 with TRBJ1-6; D unresolved. Germline CDR1 is MNHEY and CDR2 is SMNVEV (reference sequence). The CDR3 is made up of 14 amino acids. Trimming pared 3 bases from V and 7 bases from J, leaving 10 bases between.

The CDR3 nucleotides are TGTGCCAGCAGCTTAGGGGGCGAGGCTAATGAAAAACTGTTTTTT. Encoded protein: CASSLGGEANEKLFF. The chain recombines TRBV5-4 with TRBJ1-4; TRBD1 agrees at 7 bases. The CDR3 loop spans 15 amino acids. The V gene's germline CDR1 is SGHNT and CDR2 YYREEE (reference sequence). V dropped 2 bases and J dropped 3; count of bases not matched to a gene: 4.

This chain joins TRBV11-2 and TRBJ2-1, with 14 nucleotides matching TRBD2. The CDR3 runs to 17 residues. The trim removed 4 bases at V and 8 bases at J, leaving 10 bases unmatched. Looked up from germline, CDR1 is SGHAT and CDR2 is FQNNGV. The CDR3 is CASSSPGLAGVGDEQFF. In DNA form, the CDR3 reads TGTGCCAGCAGCTCCCCGGGACTAGCGGGGGTTGGGGATGAGCAGTTCTTC. Together with reference TRBV11-2 and TRBJ2-1, the CDR3 gives the full variable domain: EAGVAQSPRYKIIEKRQSVAFWCNPISGHATLYWYQQILGQGPKLLIQFQNNGVVDDSQLPKDRFSAERLKGVDSTLKIQPAKLEDSAVYLCASSSPGLAGVGDEQFFGPGTRLTVL.

J is TRBJ2-1 and V is TRBV5-1; TRBD1 matches 7 bases. Per germline, CDR1 SGHRS and CDR2 YFSETQ. The length of the CDR3 is 15 residues. J lost 3 bases, V lost 6 bases, and 9 bases had no gene match. Written as DNA, the CDR3 is TGCGCCAGCACCTACGGACAGGAACTCTACAATGAGCAGTTCTTC. Translating it yields CASTYGQELYNEQFF.

The genes are TRBV19 and TRBJ2-6; TRBD1 agrees at 9 bases. Germline V CDR1 and CDR2: LNHDA, SQIVND (reference sequence). The CDR3 spans 16 residues. V shed 4 bases and J 4 bases; nucleotides not matched to a gene: 5. The CDR3 is CASSNTGGFGANVLTF. The CDR3 DNA follows: TGTGCCAGTAGTAACACAGGGGGCTTCGGGGCCAACGTCCTGACTTTC.

This chain connects TRBV18 to TRBJ1-6; possibly TRBD1 for D (6 bases). Germline loops: CDR1 KGHSH, CDR2 LQKENI. Trimming left V 6 bases short and J 4 bases short, with 10 bases between. The CDR3 totals 14 residues. This CDR3 is CASSPGTYNSPLHF. The CDR3, as DNA: TGTGCCAGCTCCCCCGGGACATATAATTCACCCCTCCACTTT.

CDR3 sequence reads: CAWSPTNPPQGWVYNEQFF. In nucleotides, the CDR3 is TGTGCCTGGAGTCCAACGAACCCCCCACAGGGATGGGTCTACAATGAGCAGTTCTTC. This chain connects TRBV30 to TRBJ2-1, with D possibly being TRBD1 (6 bases). V was cut by 2 bases and J by 3 bases, with 26 bases left in between. The CDR3 runs to 19 residues. CDR1 and CDR2 from the germline V gene are GTSNPN and SVGIG (reference sequence).

The chain recombines TRBV7-9 with TRBJ2-1, with D perhaps matching TRBD1 or TRBD2 (5 bases each). The CDR3 totals 15 residues. The germline V and J ends were trimmed by 8 bases and 5 bases, with 19 bases remaining between them. Germline V CDR1 and CDR2: SEHNR, FQNEAQ (reference sequence). CDR3 nucleotide sequence: TGTGCCAGCTGCCGGGGCAGGATGAACAACAATGAGCAGTTCTTC. Its protein is CASCRGRMNNNEQFF.

The chain uses TRBV7-2 and TRBJ2-5; the D gene could be TRBD1 or TRBD2 (5 bases each). The ends were cut back, 5 bases at V and 2 bases at J, with 18 bases in the middle. Germline-derived CDR1 and CDR2 are SGHTA and FQGNSA. The CDR3 length is 16 residues. The chain's CDR3 is CASSLNARDAQETQYF. In DNA, the CDR3 is TGTGCCAGCAGCCTCAACGCCCGGGACGCACAAGAGACCCAGTACTTC.

This chain links TRBV5-6 with TRBJ2-2, with D maybe TRBD1 (6 bases). CDR1 and CDR2 from the germline V gene are SGHDT and YYEEEE. This CDR3 has 16 residues. V was trimmed by 0 bases and J by 5 bases, leaving 14 bases between them. The CDR3 protein is CASSLETGIETGELFF. The CDR3 DNA is TGTGCCAGCAGCTTGGAAACAGGGATTGAGACCGGGGAGCTGTTTTTT.

This clone was seen once. The chain has TRBV6-5 and TRBJ1-6; D is unresolved. Deletions cut 0 bases from V and 1 base from J, with 7 bases between. Germline CDR1 is MNHEY and CDR2 is SVGAGI. This CDR3 spans 16 amino acids. CDR3 DNA sequence: TGTGCCAGCAGTTACTCGGGCGGGTCCTATAATTCACCCCTCCACTTT. Translating gives CASSYSGGSYNSPLHF.

This clone was picked up a small number of times. The chain joins TRBV18 to TRBJ2-7; D possibly matches TRBD1 or TRBD2 (6 bases each). Germline V CDR1 and CDR2: KGHSH, LQKENI. The V end lost 4 bases, the J end lost 7 bases, and 14 bases lay between the germline ends. The CDR3 loop spans 13 amino acids. CDR3: CASSLGTGREQYF. The CDR3 DNA follows: TGTGCCAGCTCACTGGGAACAGGGAGGGAGCAGTACTTC.